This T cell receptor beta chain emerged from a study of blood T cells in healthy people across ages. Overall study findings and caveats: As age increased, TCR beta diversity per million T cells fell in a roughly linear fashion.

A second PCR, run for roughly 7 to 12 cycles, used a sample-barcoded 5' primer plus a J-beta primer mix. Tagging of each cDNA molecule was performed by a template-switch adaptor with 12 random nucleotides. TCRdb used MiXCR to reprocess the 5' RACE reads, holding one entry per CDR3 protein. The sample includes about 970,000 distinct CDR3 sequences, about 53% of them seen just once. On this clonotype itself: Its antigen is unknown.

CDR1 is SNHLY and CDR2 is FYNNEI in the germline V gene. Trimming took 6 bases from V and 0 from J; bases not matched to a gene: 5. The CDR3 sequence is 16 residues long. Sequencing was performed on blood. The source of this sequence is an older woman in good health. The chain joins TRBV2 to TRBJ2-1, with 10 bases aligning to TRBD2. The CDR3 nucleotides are TGTGCCAGCAGAAACCCTAGCGGGAGCTCCTACAATGAGCAGTTCTTC. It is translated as CASRNPSGSSYNEQFF.